This paragraph reports one T cell receptor beta chain. The sample comes from a study of blood T cell repertoires in COVID-19. Only in-frame clones appear in the TCRdb table, and some are missing; sequencing was by immunoSEQ multiplex PCR. The sample holds roughly 130,000 clones, roughly 90% seen once. The length of the CDR3 is 18 residues. V shed 7 bases, J shed 3 bases, and the junction held 12 bases outside the gene matches. Germline assignment: CDR1 LGHDT and CDR2 YNNKEL (reference sequence). The chain combines TRBV3-1 (or the pseudogene TRBV3-2) with TRBJ2-5; TRBD2 aligns across 15 bases. The sequencing input was peripheral blood. This TCR was sampled from a man aged 55 to 69 with COVID-19, enrolled during active disease. CDR3: CASTERGRTSGREETQYF. The CDR3 region has the DNA TGTGCCAGCACCGAAAGAGGTCGGACTAGCGGGAGGGAAGAGACCCAGTACTTC.